A selection of T cell receptor beta chains follows, all from one sample in a study of T-cell memory formation after mild COVID-19. Using its own MiXCR run on the 5' RACE reads, TCRdb lists one record per CDR3 protein. This table holds hundreds of thousands of distinct CDR3 sequences, more than 20% found once. Specimen: PBMCs or a T cell subset sorted from them (not recorded which). These receptors originate from a man aged 18 to 29 who had mild COVID-19 (a few samples of this study predate the infection). Cell type and time point are not known. The CDR3 runs from the conserved cysteine through the conserved F or W.

j_gene | v_gene | CDR3aa
TRBJ2-6 | TRBV2 | CASSSGTGPSVLTF
TRBJ2-6 | TRBV25-1 | CASSEYSGTRSGANVLTF
TRBJ2-1 | TRBV28 | CATTDSRNNEQFF
TRBJ1-1 | TRBV12-3/TRBV12-4 | CASTMGQEAFF
TRBJ1-2 | TRBV7-2 | CASSFRGRTGVGYTF
TRBJ1-2 | TRBV5-6 | CASSLVGGGDYGYTF
TRBJ2-3 | TRBV4-3 | CASSQEPSGSTDTQYF
TRBJ2-3 | TRBV4-3 | CASSQWGGDTDTQYF
TRBJ2-2 | TRBV29-1 | CSRWKGTGDTGELFF
TRBJ2-3 | TRBV25-1 | CASSEHGQFFTYTSTDTQYF
TRBJ2-5 | TRBV5-1 | CASSFLGSGVETQYF
TRBJ1-2 | TRBV20-1 | CSARDGTGECYTF
TRBJ1-2 | TRBV20-1 | CSARDLGRSNYGYTF
TRBJ2-3 | TRBV20-1 | CSASTGTSDTQYF
TRBJ1-2 | TRBV4-3 | CASSQDNRGLINYGYTF
TRBJ2-3 | TRBV4-2 | CASSRPGQKLEPDTQYF
TRBJ1-1 | TRBV4-3 | CASSSEGTSSLNTEAFF
TRBJ2-3 | TRBV7-9 | CASSSPYGTPTDTQYF
TRBJ2-1 | TRBV3-1 | CASSPGLYNNEQFF
TRBJ2-3 | TRBV5-1 | CASSLTGQQYF
TRBJ1-1 | TRBV29-1 | CSVRRGDTEAFF
TRBJ2-7 | TRBV6-1 | CASSEAHRYYEQYF
TRBJ2-2 | TRBV12-3/TRBV12-4 | CVNEIGGRPGELFF
TRBJ2-3 | TRBV7-3 | CASSSLAGGADTQYF
TRBJ1-5 | TRBV12-5 | CASGLEGQSNQPQHF
TRBJ2-3 | TRBV5-4 | CASSPKDTDTQYF
TRBJ1-1 | TRBV7-3 | CASSQADRGQAFF
TRBJ1-3 | TRBV10-3 | CATRDSNSGNTIYF
TRBJ2-1 | TRBV7-9 | CATFRPERDEQFF
TRBJ1-3 | TRBV5-6 | CASSPLRTGAGNTIYF
TRBJ2-3 | TRBV11-1 | CATQRRGGDTQYF
TRBJ1-4 | TRBV14 | CASSRLTGGHEKLFF
TRBJ1-2 | TRBV7-9 | CASTLQGLTGYTF
TRBJ2-1 | TRBV5-6 | CASSRVGSYNEQFF
TRBJ1-2 | TRBV14 | CASSQERVGPTYGYTF
TRBJ1-1 | TRBV5-1 | CASSFGTGGTEAFF
TRBJ2-5 | TRBV4-1 | CASSFGQGAKETQYF
TRBJ2-7 | TRBV5-1 | CASSYPSTRHEQYF
TRBJ2-5 | TRBV11-2 | CASSLGLTTPGETQYF
TRBJ1-4 | TRBV10-3 | CAISESDRGSEKLFF